This T cell receptor beta chain came from a study of blood T cells in healthy people across ages. Peripheral blood samples of roughly 9.8 milliliters were drawn from each donor. The use of a sample-barcoded 5' primer and a J-beta primer mix characterized a second PCR of 7 to 11 cycles. All cDNA molecules were each tagged by a template-switch adaptor with 12 random nucleotides. MiXCR was run by TCRdb on the 5' RACE reads, yielding one entry per CDR3 protein. The sample holds approximately 830,000 distinct CDR3 sequences; around 68% are singletons and the top ten take around a quarter. The CDR3 consists of 18 residues. Trimming cost V 5 bases and J 7 bases; bases outside gene matches: 16. Germline assignment: CDR1 SGHVS and CDR2 FNYEAQ.

This chain links TRBV7-6 with TRBJ2-2; TRBD1 matches at 10 bases. The source is a man between 25 and 39 years old in good health. The sequenced sample was blood. CDR3 DNA sequence: TGTGCCAGCAGCGTTCTTCCCCTGTGGGACAGGGGCAACGGGGAGCTGTTTTTT. Its translation: CASSVLPLWDRGNGELFF. Full variable domain (outside the CDR3, taken from reference TRBV7-6 and TRBJ2-2): GAGVSQSPRYKVTKRGQDVALRCDPISGHVSLYWYRQALGQGPEFLTYFNYEAQQDKSGLPNDRFSAERPEGSISTLTIQRTEQRDSAMYRCASSVLPLWDRGNGELFFGEGSRLTVL.